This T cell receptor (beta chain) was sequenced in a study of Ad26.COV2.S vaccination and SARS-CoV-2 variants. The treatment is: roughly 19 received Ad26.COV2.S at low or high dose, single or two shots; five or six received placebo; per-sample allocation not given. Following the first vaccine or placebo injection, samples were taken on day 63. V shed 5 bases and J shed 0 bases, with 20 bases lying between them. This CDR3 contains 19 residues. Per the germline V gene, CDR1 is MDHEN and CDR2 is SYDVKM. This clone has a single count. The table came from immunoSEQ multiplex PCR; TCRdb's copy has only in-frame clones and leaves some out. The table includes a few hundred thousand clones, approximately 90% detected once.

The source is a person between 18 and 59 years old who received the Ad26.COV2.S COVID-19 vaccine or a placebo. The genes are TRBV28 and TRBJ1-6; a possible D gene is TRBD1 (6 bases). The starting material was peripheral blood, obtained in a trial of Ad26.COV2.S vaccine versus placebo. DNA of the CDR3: TGTGCCAGCAGTGTCTCCACCGGGACAAGTAGCTCCTATAATTCACCCCTCCACTTT. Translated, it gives CASSVSTGTSSSYNSPLHF.